Detailed here is one T cell receptor (beta chain). Its antigen remains unidentified. Sequenced by immunoSEQ multiplex PCR; TCRdb stores in-frame clones only, minus some. The table has 100,000 to 150,000 clones, 80% to 90% seen once. Trimming took 5 bases from V and 0 from J, leaving 8 bases between them. The CDR3 is 14 amino acids. Germline-derived CDR1 and CDR2 are SGHAT and FQNNGV. The sample is drawn from a study of T cell responses to AZD1222 COVID-19 vaccine. Study-level results: Most donors were white British, females outnumbered males, and clonal diversity was possibly underestimated. Sampled repertoires all dated from after the peak T cell response. With dominance at 160-218 and 743-854, vaccine-associated CD4 TCRs spanned spike. Targeting of unmutated variant regions was reportedly seen in nearly half of spike-specific TCRs.

The source of this sequence is an adult in good health. The sample in question was peripheral blood, obtained on day 0 of AZD1222 vaccination. The rearrangement joins TRBV11-2 to TRBJ2-1; D is uncertain. The CDR3 DNA is TGTGCCAGCAGCCCGAGGAGCTCCTACAATGAGCAGTTCTTC. This encodes CASSPRSSYNEQFF.